In this sample, the clone carrying this TCR beta chain turned up many times. This sample was included in a study of T-cell memory formation after mild COVID-19. With 5 bases removed from V and 8 bases from J, the gap between germline ends came to 11 bases. CDR1 and CDR2 (germline): SGHTA, FQGNSA. This CDR3 comprises 12 residues. Amplification by 5'RACE using constant-segment primers produced TCR alpha and TCR beta cDNA libraries that carried sample barcodes and UMIs. TCRdb processed the 5' RACE reads anew with MiXCR; each CDR3 protein has one entry. Here the sample spans roughly 190,000 distinct CDR3 sequences, about 10% being singletons.

The TCR comes from a young man who had mild COVID-19 (a few samples of this study predate the infection). Cell type and time point are not known. The rearrangement joins TRBV7-2 to TRBJ2-3, with D tentatively TRBD2 (6 bases). Sequencing input: PBMCs or a T cell subset sorted from them (not recorded which). The chain's CDR3 is CASSDTSLTQYF. In DNA form, the CDR3 reads TGTGCCAGCAGCGACACTAGCCTTACGCAGTATTTT.